The clone carrying this T cell receptor (beta chain) has only a few counts. The antigen is not known. The CDR3 sequence is 17 residues long. Germline CDR1 SGHDT, CDR2 YYEEEE. Trimming cost V 3 bases and J 3 bases; bases outside gene matches: 11. The study ran its PCR with 60 Vbeta and 13 Jbeta primers. Profiled with immunoSEQ multiplex PCR; TCRdb holds only in-frame clones, not every one. The table records around 100,000 clones, around 68% of them present only once. The sample comes from a study of cytomegalovirus exposure and HLA in healthy donors. The wider study: Approximately 190 million T cells yielded 90 million to 130 million unique TCR beta sequences in earlier analysis.

General study findings and limits: As a later analysis revealed, the rate of TCR association differed by HLA locus, with DRB1 most and HLA-C fewest. Several V segments, TRBV6-2 and TRBV6-3 among them, could not be told apart and were dropped.

Sequenced material: PBMCs. This receptor was taken from a human donor in good health. The V call is TRBV5-6, the J call TRBJ2-7; 11 bases are a match to TRBD2. The CDR3 nucleotides are TGTGCCAGCAGCTCCGGGACTAGCGGCAGTCGAAGCTACGAGCAGTACTTC. Its translation: CASSSGTSGSRSYEQYF.